This record covers a single TCR beta chain. A sample-barcoded 5' primer and a J-beta primer mix were used in a second PCR of roughly 6 to 11 cycles. TCRdb itself ran the 5' RACE reads through MiXCR, one entry per CDR3 protein. The sample comprises approximately 600,000 distinct CDR3 sequences, under 70% of which are singletons, and about two fifths rests with the top ten. The data were taken from a study of blood T cells in healthy people across ages. The sequencing sample was made of blood. The source of this sequence is a man aged 55 to 70 in good health.

The CDR3: CASRRQGNGETQYF. The DNA for the CDR3 is TGTGCCAGCAGGAGACAGGGGAACGGGGAGACCCAGTACTTC. This sequence joins TRBV6-5 and TRBJ2-7; 8 bases match TRBD1. The better agreement between TRBJ2-5 and the DNA end casts doubt on the J call. Looked up from germline, CDR1 is MNHEY and CDR2 is SVGAGI. This CDR3 region has 14 residues.